This TCR beta chain was found in a study of shared clonotypes between healthy human individuals. About the research overall: Each donor's CD8 memory used one plate, CD8 naive two, each CD4 subset three. Whole-study results and caveats: Generation of non-shared clonotypes was less probable than generation of clonotypes shared by all four donors. What rarefaction showed was incomplete sorted-subset sequencing despite large depth.

The CDR3 totals 11 residues. Trimming removed 6 bases from V and 1 base from J, with 3 bases in between. Germline CDR1 and CDR2: MDHEN and SYDVKM. The repertoire was sequenced with immunoSEQ multiplex PCR; TCRdb's copy has only in-frame clones and lacks some. The sample lists some 680,000 clones, about 80% seen once, with more than 1.5% in the top ten. Worth noting for this clone: Its cognate antigen is unknown.

V and J are TRBV28 and TRBJ1-1; D is undetermined. The source is a woman aged 25 to 39 in good health. The sequencing sample was made of memory CD4+ T cells sorted from blood. This sample's subset: CD45RA-negative fraction. In DNA form, the CDR3 reads TGTGCCAGCAGCAAGAACACTGAAGCTTTCTTT. As protein: CASSKNTEAFF.